Below, 15 T cell receptor beta chains from the same sample are listed, as sequenced in a study of CXCR3-negative and CXCR3-positive naive CD8 T cells (dated by TCRdb to about 2019). On the study overall, not on this receptor specifically: Compared with CXCR3-negative naive cells, CXCR3-positive naive cells had TRB CDR3s with higher hydrophobicity (lower Kidera factor 4), lower energy, and higher strength and volume indices.

The sequencer listed for this sample is NextSeq 550. The Human TCR Profiling Kit (MiLaboratory) was used to prepare UMI-labeled 5' RACE TRB cDNA libraries. Following reprocessing of the reads by TCRdb, the data hold one row per CDR3 protein sequence and no DNA is available. This sample's table has entries for tens of thousands of distinct CDR3 sequences. The ten largest clones represent approximately 0.62% of the sample. These receptors have no identified antigens. Sequenced sample: naive CXCR3+ CD8+ T cells from blood. The cell subset or site label, read with the paper, signifies: CD45RO-CCR7+CD27+CD95- naive CD8+ T cells expressing CXCR3 (TNR3+). Receptor source: a human donor in good health. Some clones in this sample may be carry-over from other donors' samples.

This chain connects TRBV5-1 to TRBJ1-1. Per the germline V gene, CDR1 is SGHRS and CDR2 is YFSETQ. The CDR3 has 13 residues. CDR3 loop: CASSRQGNTEAFF.

This rearrangement joins TRBV4-1 to TRBJ2-1; the D gene TCRdb calls, TRBD2, cannot be checked with no DNA. Per germline, CDR1 MGHRA and CDR2 YSYEKL. The CDR3 is made up of 19 amino acids. CDR3 loop: CASSQDSPSGRESYNEQFF.

The chain couples TRBV6-4 to TRBJ2-3; TCRdb reports TRBD1, a call that lacks DNA to check it against. Per germline, CDR1 MRHNA and CDR2 SNTAGT. The CDR3 is 13 residues long. CDR3 protein: CASSDQGGDTQYF.

The rearrangement links TRBV30 to TRBJ2-7; TCRdb indicates TRBD1, and absent DNA this call remains unverified. The CDR3 runs to 14 residues. CDR1 and CDR2 (germline): GTSNPN, SVGIG (reference sequence). CDR3 amino acids: CAWDTGQRSYEQYF.

This chain joins TRBV29-1 and TRBJ2-5; TCRdb's D call, TRBD2, is unchecked because there is no DNA. This CDR3 contains 15 residues. CDR1 and CDR2 (germline): SQVTM, ANQGSEA. The CDR3 spells CSVERLDVGEETQYF. Full variable domain (remainder filled in from reference TRBV29-1 and TRBJ2-5): SAVISQKPSRDICQRGTSLTIQCQVDSQVTMMFWYRQQPGQSLTLIATANQGSEATYESGFVIDKFPISRPNLTFSTLTVSNMSPEDSSIYLCSVERLDVGEETQYFGPGTRLLVL.

V is TRBV28 and J is TRBJ2-3. CDR3 length equals 14 residues. In germline, CDR1 is MDHEN, CDR2 SYDVKM. CDR3 sequence reads: CASSSRWGPDTQYF. Supplemented by reference TRBV28 and TRBJ2-3, the full variable domain reads DVKVTQSSRYLVKRTGEKVFLECVQDMDHENMFWYRQDPGLGLRLIYFSYDVKMKEKGDIPEGYSVSREKKERFSLILESASTNQTSMYLCASSSRWGPDTQYFGPGTRLTVL.

The gene calls are TRBV6-5 and TRBJ1-1. The CDR3 loop spans 14 amino acids. Germline assignment: CDR1 MNHEY and CDR2 SVGAGI. CDR3 amino acids: CASSYSRQNTEAFF.

V gene TRBV9 combines with J gene TRBJ1-1. Germline CDR1 SGDLS, CDR2 YYNGEE. The CDR3 runs 13 residues. The CDR3 here is CASSPPRGVEAFF. Drawing the rest from reference TRBV9 and TRBJ1-1, the complete variable domain is DSGVTQTPKHLITATGQRVTLRCSPRSGDLSVYWYQQSLDQGLQFLIQYYNGEERAKGNILERFSAQQFPDLHSELNLSSLELGDSALYFCASSPPRGVEAFFGQGTRLTVV.

The J gene is TRBJ2-2, the V gene TRBV6-5; there is no DNA to check the TCRdb D call of TRBD1. CDR3 length: 16 residues. Germline V gene lookup returns CDR1 MNHEY and CDR2 SVGAGI. CDR3 region: CASSYGETENTGELFF.

V usage is TRBV4-3 and J usage is TRBJ2-7; TCRdb picks TRBD2, but there is no DNA to check that call. Looked up from germline, CDR1 is LGHNA and CDR2 is YSLEER. The CDR3 is made up of 15 amino acids. CDR3 sequence reads: CASSQDSAGNSEQYF.

CDR3 amino acids: CASSYREVAYGYTF. The rearrangement links TRBV6-6 to TRBJ1-2. Germline V gives CDR1 MNHNY, CDR2 SVGAGI (reference sequence). This CDR3 region has 14 residues.

The chain employs TRBV7-6 and TRBJ2-1; TCRdb proposes TRBD2, but this gene call is untestable without DNA. Per germline, CDR1 SGHVS and CDR2 FNYEAQ. CDR3 length: 16 amino acids. CDR3: CASSSPREGGDNEQFF.

This sequence joins TRBV28 and TRBJ2-1; TCRdb returns TRBD2, unconfirmable since there is no DNA. The CDR3 sequence is 15 residues long. CDR1 and CDR2 from the germline V gene are MDHEN and SYDVKM. The CDR3 loop reads CASSPRPSRLGEQFF. The complete variable domain, with remaining parts taken from reference TRBV28 and TRBJ2-1, reads DVKVTQSSRYLVKRTGEKVFLECVQDMDHENMFWYRQDPGLGLRLIYFSYDVKMKEKGDIPEGYSVSREKKERFSLILESASTNQTSMYLCASSPRPSRLGEQFFGPGTRLTVL.

The chain is built from TRBV6-5 and TRBJ2-3; the D call of TRBD1 rests on TCRdb alone, since no DNA is present to check it. This CDR3 contains 14 residues. The germline V gene encodes CDR1 MNHEY and CDR2 SVGAGI. The CDR3 region is CASSLPGRTDTQYF.

The V and J genes are TRBV28 and TRBJ1-1. The CDR3 covers 16 residues. The germline CDR1 and CDR2 sequences are MDHEN and SYDVKM. The CDR3 reads CASRLPPTALNTEAFF.